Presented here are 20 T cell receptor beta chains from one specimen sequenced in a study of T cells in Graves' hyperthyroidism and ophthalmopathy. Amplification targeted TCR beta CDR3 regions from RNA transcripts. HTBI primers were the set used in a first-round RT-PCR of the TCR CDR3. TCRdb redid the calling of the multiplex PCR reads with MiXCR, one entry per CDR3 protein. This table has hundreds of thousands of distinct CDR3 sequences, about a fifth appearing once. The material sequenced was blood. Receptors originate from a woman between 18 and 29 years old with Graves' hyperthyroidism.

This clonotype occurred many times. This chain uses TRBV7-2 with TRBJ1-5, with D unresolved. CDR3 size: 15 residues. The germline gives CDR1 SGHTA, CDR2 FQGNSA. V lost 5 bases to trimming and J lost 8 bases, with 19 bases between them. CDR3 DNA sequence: TGTGCCAGCAGCGAACAAACTGGACCCGTGAAGCCCCAGCATTTT. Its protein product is CASSEQTGPVKPQHF. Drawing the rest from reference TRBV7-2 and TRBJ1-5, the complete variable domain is GAGVSQSPSNKVTEKGKDVELRCDPISGHTALYWYRQSLGQGLEFLIYFQGNSAPDKSGLPSDRFSAERTGGSVSTLTIQRTQQEDSAVYLCASSEQTGPVKPQHFGDGTRLSIL.

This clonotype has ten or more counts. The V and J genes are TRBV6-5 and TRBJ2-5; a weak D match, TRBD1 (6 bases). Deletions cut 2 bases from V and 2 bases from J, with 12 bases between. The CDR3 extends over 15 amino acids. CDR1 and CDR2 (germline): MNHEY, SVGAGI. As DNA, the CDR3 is TGTGCCAGCAGTTACCCAGGACAGAGACAAGAGACCCAGTACTTC. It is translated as CASSYPGQRQETQYF.

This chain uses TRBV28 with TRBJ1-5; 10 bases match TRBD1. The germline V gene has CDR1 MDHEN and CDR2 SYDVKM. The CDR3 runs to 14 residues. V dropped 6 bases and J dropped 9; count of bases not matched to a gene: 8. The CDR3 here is CASRETGGGRPQHF. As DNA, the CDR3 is TGTGCCAGCAGAGAGACAGGGGGCGGGCGGCCCCAGCATTTT.

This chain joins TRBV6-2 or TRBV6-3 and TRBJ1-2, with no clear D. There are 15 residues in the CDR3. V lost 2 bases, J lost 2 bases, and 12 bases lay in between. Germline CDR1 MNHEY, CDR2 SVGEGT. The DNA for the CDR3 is TGTGCCAGCAGTTACCGGACGAGGTCCAACTATGGCTACACCTTC. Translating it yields CASSYRTRSNYGYTF.

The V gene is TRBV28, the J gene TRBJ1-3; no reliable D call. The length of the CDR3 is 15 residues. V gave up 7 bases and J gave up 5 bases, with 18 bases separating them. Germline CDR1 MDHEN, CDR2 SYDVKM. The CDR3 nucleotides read TGTGCCAGCACTCCGGATCTATTGCTGAGAAACACCATATATTTT. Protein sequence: CASTPDLLLRNTIYF.

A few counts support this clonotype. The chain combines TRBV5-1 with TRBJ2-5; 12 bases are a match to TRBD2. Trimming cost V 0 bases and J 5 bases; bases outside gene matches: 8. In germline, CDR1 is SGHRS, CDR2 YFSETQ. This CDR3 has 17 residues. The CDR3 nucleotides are TGCGCCAGCAGCTTGGGTGTCCGGACTAGCGGGGCGGAGACCCAGTACTTC. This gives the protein CASSLGVRTSGAETQYF.

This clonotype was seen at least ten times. The CDR3 sequence is CSAARRNSNQPQHF. In nucleotides, the CDR3 is TGCAGTGCAGCGAGAAGGAATAGCAATCAGCCCCAGCATTTT. The rearrangement joins TRBV20-1 to TRBJ1-5; D ambiguous. CDR3 length: 14 residues. Germline-derived CDR1 and CDR2 are DFQATT and SNEGSKA (reference sequence). Trimming removed 6 bases at V and 0 bases at J, with 12 bases between.

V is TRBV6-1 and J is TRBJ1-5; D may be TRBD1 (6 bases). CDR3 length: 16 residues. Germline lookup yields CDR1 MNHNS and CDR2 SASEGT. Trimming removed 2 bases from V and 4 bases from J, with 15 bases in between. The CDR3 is CASSERGGFWNQPQHF. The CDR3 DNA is TGTGCCAGCAGTGAAAGAGGGGGGTTTTGGAATCAGCCCCAGCATTTT.

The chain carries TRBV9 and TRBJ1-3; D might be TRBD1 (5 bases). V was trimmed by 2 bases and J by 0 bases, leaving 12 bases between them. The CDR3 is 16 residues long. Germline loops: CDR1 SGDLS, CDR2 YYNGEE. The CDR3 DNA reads TGTGCCAGCAGCGTCGGGGGGACCTTCTCTGGAAACACCATATATTTT. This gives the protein CASSVGGTFSGNTIYF.

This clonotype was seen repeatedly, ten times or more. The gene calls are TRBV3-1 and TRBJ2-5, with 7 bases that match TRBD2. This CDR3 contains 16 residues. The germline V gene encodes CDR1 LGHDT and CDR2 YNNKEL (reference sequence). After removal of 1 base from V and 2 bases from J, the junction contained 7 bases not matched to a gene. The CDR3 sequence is CASSQASGSGQETQYF. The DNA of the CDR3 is TGTGCCAGCAGCCAAGCTAGCGGCTCAGGACAAGAGACCCAGTACTTC.

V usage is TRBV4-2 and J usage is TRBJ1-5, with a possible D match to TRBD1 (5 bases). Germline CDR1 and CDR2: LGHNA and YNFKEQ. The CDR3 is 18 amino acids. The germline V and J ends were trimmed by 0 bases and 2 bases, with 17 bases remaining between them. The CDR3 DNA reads TGTGCCAGCAGCCAAGATATCTCGGGGGTGGTACGCAATCAGCCCCAGCATTTT. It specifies CASSQDISGVVRNQPQHF.

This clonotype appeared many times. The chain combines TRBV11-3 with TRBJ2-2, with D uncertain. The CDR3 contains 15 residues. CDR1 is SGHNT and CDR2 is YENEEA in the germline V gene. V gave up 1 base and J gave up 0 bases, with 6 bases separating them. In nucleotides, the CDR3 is TGTGCCAGCAGCTTAGGACCTACGAACACCGGGGAGCTGTTTTTT. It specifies CASSLGPTNTGELFF. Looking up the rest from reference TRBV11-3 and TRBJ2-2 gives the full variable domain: EAGVVQSPRYKIIEKKQPVAFWCNPISGHNTLYWYLQNLGQGPELLIRYENEEAVDDSQLPKDRFSAERLKGVDSTLKIQPAELGDSAVYLCASSLGPTNTGELFFGEGSRLTVL.

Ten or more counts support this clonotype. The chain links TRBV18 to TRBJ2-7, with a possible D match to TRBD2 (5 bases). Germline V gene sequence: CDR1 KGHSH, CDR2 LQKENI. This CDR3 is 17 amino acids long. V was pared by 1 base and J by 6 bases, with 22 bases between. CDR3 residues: CASSPLPFSELASEQYF. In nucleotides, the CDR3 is TGTGCCAGCTCACCACTGCCATTTAGCGAACTTGCCTCCGAGCAGTACTTC.

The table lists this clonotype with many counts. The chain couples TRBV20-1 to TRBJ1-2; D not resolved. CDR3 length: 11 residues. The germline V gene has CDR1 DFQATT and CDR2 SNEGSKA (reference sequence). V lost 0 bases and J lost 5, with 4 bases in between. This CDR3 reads CSARDLYGYTF. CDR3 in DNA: TGCAGTGCTAGAGATCTATATGGCTACACCTTC.

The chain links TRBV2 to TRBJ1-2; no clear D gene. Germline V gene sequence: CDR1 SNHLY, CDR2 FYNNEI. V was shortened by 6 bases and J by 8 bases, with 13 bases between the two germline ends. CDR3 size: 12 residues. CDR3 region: CASRATGGGYTF. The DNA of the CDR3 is TGTGCCAGCAGGGCAACCGGTGGCGGCTACACCTTC.

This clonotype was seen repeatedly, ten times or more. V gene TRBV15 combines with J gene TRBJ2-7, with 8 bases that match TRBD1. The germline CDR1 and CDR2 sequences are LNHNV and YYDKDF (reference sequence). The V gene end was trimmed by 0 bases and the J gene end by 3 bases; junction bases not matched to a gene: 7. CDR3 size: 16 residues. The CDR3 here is CATSREFGTGDYEQYF. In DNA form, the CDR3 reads TGTGCCACCAGCAGAGAATTCGGGACAGGTGACTACGAGCAGTACTTC.

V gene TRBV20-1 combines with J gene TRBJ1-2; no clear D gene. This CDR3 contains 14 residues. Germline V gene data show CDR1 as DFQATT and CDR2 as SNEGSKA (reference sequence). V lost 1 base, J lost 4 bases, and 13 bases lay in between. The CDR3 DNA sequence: TGCAGTGCTAGAGGGAGGAGAGAAACCTATGGCTACACCTTC. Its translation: CSARGRRETYGYTF.

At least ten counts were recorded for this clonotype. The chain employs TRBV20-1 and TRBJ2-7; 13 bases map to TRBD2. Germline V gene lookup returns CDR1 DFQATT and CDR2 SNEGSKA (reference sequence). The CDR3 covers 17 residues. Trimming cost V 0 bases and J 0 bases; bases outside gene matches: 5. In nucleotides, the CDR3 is TGCAGTGCTAGAGATGGCACTAGCGGGGGGGTCTCCTACGAGCAGTACTTC. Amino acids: CSARDGTSGGVSYEQYF.

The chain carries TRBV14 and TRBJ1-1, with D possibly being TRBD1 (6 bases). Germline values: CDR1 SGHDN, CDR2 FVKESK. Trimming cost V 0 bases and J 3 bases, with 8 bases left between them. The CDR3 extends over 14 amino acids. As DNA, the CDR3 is TGTGCCAGCAGCCAAGATCCAGGGGACACTGAAGCTTTCTTT. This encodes CASSQDPGDTEAFF.

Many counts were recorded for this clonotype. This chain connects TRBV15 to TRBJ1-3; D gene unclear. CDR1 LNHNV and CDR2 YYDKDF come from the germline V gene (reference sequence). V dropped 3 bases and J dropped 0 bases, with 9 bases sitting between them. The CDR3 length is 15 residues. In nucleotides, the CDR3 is TGTGCCACCAGCAGCTCACGTGGCTCTGGAAACACCATATATTTT. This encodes CATSSSRGSGNTIYF.